The present TCR beta chain was sequenced within a study of T cell responses to AZD1222 COVID-19 vaccine (dated by TCRdb to about 2021). Regarding the complete study: AZD1222 recipients whose second dose came at about 4 weeks and those whose second dose came at about 12 weeks were combined into one group, since spike-specific TCR depth and breadth did not differ between the two schedules. TCR sequencing was performed for over 230 trial participants, of whom around 200 were given two doses of AZD1222 and about 25 were given two doses of MenACWY control vaccine. Enrollment into the trials was organized by age into subgroups of 18-55, 56-69 and 70-plus years, and those subgroups contained roughly 150, 30 and 60 TCR-sequenced participants, respectively.

The sample's time point label, in plain terms: baseline before first vaccination. Vaccinee samples came from UK trials COV001 and COV002, including a single-blind randomized controlled phase 2/3 trial of AZD1222 (ChAdOx1 nCoV-19) in healthy adults. Trial participant PBMC samples were collected at day 0 and day 28 after the second dose for TCRbeta chain sequencing. In the germline V gene, CDR1 corresponds to KGHSH and CDR2 to LQKENI. From the cysteine through the phenylalanine, the CDR3 covers 18 amino acids. Only CDR3 DNA remains: 54 bases, in frame from the first base. V drops 1 base and J drops 5 bases, leaving 23 bases in between. As for this clone: Its antigen remains unidentified. No qualities accompany the bases; no much larger clone lies one base away.

General conclusions and limits of the study: Participants were mostly white British, with more females than males. The authors suggested clonal diversity may have been underestimated. After two AZD1222 doses, both the breadth and the depth of spike-specific TCRs were significantly higher than at day 0 and than in MenACWY recipients. Because no day 14 peak-response samples were available, repertoires were characterized only after the peak T cell response. Vaccine-associated CD4 TCRs spanned the whole spike protein, with dominant responses in regions 160-218 and 743-854. Reportedly, close to half of the unique spike-specific TCRs recognized epitopes lying outside the regions that are mutated in the B.1.351 and B.1.1.7 variants. In the small 56-69-year group, the increase in depth fell short of significance, most likely because of low power. Conclusions about previously exposed vaccinees are limited because only six or seven AZD1222 recipients were SARS-CoV-2 seropositive at baseline.

The CDR3 regions of human TCRbeta chains were analyzed by immunosequencing. From the authors' description of their analysis: Repertoire TCRs were checked for matches against a reference library of SARS-CoV-2-specific TCRs that had been generated using the MIRA antigen-specificity platform. Breadth meant the fraction of unique TCRs that were SARS-CoV-2-associated, whereas depth meant the fraction of total T cells that were SARS-CoV-2-associated. Using the MIRA data, each spike-specific TCR was assigned both to the spike region to which the TCR was reactive and to a CD4 or CD8 class. Log10-transformed breadth and depth values were compared by one-way ANOVA with Sidak's multiple comparisons tests. Drawn from immuneACCESS, this table holds only the in-frame rearrangements with V and J called that TCRdb kept. Clones are partly lost; checked studies trace under half to an unresolved V gene and leave the rest unexplained. V and J calls and clone size follow that table, whereas D and trimming were derived from the DNA. The sample profile shows under 95,000 clones; roughly 90% of them were found once. Roughly 9% of the sample comes from the top ten.

The material sequenced was peripheral blood, taken on day 0 of AZD1222 vaccination. Rearrangement joined TRBV18 to TRBJ1-1; a confident D gene designation cannot be given. This sequence was found in an adult in good health. The CDR3 sequence is CASSPLDGTLGQYTEAFF. Read as DNA, the sequence is TGTGCCAGCTCACCACTGGACGGAACACTAGGGCAATATACTGAAGCTTTCTTT.